The following is a T cell receptor (beta chain) sequence with its context. Some clones are missing from TCRdb's copy, which holds only in-frame ones; the method was immunoSEQ multiplex PCR. The sample lists roughly 76,000 clones, 90% to 95% occurring once. This specimen belongs to a study of T cell changes during pregnancy in multiple sclerosis. The CDR3 is made up of 15 amino acids. Trimming took off 3 bases at V and 3 bases at J, with 14 bases between the two ends. Germline V gene data show CDR1 as SEHNR and CDR2 as FQNEAQ (reference sequence). Sequenced here: CD4+ T cells from peripheral blood mononuclear cells, sampled in the second trimester of pregnancy. This sequence was found in a female donor with multiple sclerosis, enrolled in a pregnancy study. The genes are TRBV7-9 and TRBJ2-5; no clear D gene. CDR3 DNA: TGTGCCAGCAGCTTGAACGGTGTAGCTGAAGAGACCCAGTACTTC. Protein sequence: CASSLNGVAEETQYF.